The TCR beta chain described here comes from a study of PD-L1 blockade in urothelial cancer. Study overall: Twenty-five of the 29 patients were men with bladder-origin urothelial cancer. Blood was evaluated 3 weeks (second dose) and 6 weeks after therapy began. Study-wide findings and caveats: Having blood TCR clonality under the median before treatment predicted better survival.

The time point here: peripheral blood 6 weeks after treatment start. Pretreatment sampling and on-treatment sampling together yielded between 1 and 8 samples for each patient. This clone was seen a handful of times. Its cognate antigen is unknown. Sequencing was performed with immunoSEQ multiplex PCR; in TCRdb, only in-frame clones are kept and a portion is missing. This table holds 15,000 to 20,000 clones, about 83% found once. In germline, CDR1 is WNHNN, CDR2 SYGVQD (reference sequence). V lost 3 bases and J lost 0, with 9 bases in between. This CDR3 spans 15 amino acids. The TCR originated in a man aged 45-65 years with urothelial cancer. The gene calls are TRBV10-1 and TRBJ1-5; D is uncertain. Sample: PBMCs, taken around atezolizumab (anti-PD-L1) treatment. The DNA of the CDR3 is TGCGCCAGCAGTGAAGCTATTGGTAGCAATCAGCCCCAGCATTTT. It codes for CASSEAIGSNQPQHF.